The sequence of this TCR beta chain was determined in a study of identical twins. Notes on the study in general: Twins showed weaker excess sharing in their beta out-of-frame sequences. Low generation-probability sequences were in excess among twin-shared out-of-frame alpha sequences.

TCRdb analysed the 5' RACE reads with MiXCR anew, one entry per CDR3 protein. This repertoire shows 200,000 to 250,000 distinct CDR3 sequences, 7.5% found once; its top ten account for approximately 2%. Note on this clonotype: The antigen is not known.

The CDR3 sequence is 20 residues long. V was pared by 0 bases and J by 0 bases, with 18 bases between. Germline V gene sequence: CDR1 LGHNA, CDR2 YSLEER. These records were also assigned to another study, of yellow fever vaccine responses in identical twins.

This chain connects TRBV4-3 to TRBJ2-6; D is uncertain. This receptor was taken from a woman under 30 in good health. Material: memory (CD45RO+) T cells sorted from blood. The CDR3 protein is CASSQDQAGAPSSGANVLTF. The CDR3 DNA reads TGCGCCAGCAGCCAAGATCAGGCAGGAGCCCCGAGCTCTGGGGCCAACGTCCTGACTTTC.